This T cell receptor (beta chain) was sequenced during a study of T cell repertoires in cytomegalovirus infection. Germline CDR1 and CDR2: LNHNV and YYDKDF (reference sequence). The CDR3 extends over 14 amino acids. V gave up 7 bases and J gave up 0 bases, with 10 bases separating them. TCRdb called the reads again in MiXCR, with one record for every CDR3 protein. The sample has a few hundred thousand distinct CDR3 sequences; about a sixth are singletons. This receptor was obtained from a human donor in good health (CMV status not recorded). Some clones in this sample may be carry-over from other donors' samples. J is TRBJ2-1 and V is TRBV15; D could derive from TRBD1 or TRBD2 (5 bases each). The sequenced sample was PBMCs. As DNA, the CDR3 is TGTGCCACCAAGTGGGGGAACTCCTACAATGAGCAGTTCTTC. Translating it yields CATKWGNSYNEQFF.